This TCR beta chain came from a study of blood T cell repertoires in COVID-19. Study at large: From the United States, Italy and Spain came samples of acute and convalescent COVID-19. T cells, B-cell-depleted T cells, or PBMCs provided the cDNA or gDNA that served as material.

Looked up from germline, CDR1 is KGHSH and CDR2 is LQKENI. V was pared by 3 bases and J by 1 base, with 6 bases between. The CDR3 totals 14 residues. Those enrolled in Seattle joined during active infection and were followed longitudinally afterward. Original methodology: The authors estimated nucleated cell counts from reference gene primer amplification. Clones were sequenced by immunoSEQ multiplex PCR, and TCRdb holds only the in-frame ones, with some missing. That table furnishes V, J and clone size, whereas the DNA furnished D and trimming. The sample contains about 160,000 clones, around 93% of which appear only once.

This sequence originates from a man younger than 40 with COVID-19, enrolled during active disease. The sequenced sample consisted of peripheral blood. The chain has TRBV18 and TRBJ2-2; D is possibly TRBD1 (6 bases). The CDR3 here is CASSPDRNTGELFF. CDR3 DNA sequence: TGTGCCAGCTCACCGGACAGGAACACCGGGGAGCTGTTTTTT.